This T cell receptor (beta chain) was recovered during a study of blood T cell repertoires in COVID-19. Study-level background: T cells, B-cell-depleted T cells, or PBMCs supplied cDNA or gDNA.

Authors' methods: It was from reference gene primer amplification that nucleated cell counts were estimated. The method was immunoSEQ multiplex PCR; TCRdb's version includes in-frame clones alone and lacks a portion of them. The V and J calls and the clone size are those of that table, but D and trimming were determined from the DNA. Seen here are around 260,000 clones, roughly 89% observed once, and the top ten hold roughly 0.96%. The CDR3 runs 14 residues. Germline CDR1 reads LGHDT; CDR2 reads YNNKEL (reference sequence). Trimming stripped 1 base from V and 0 bases from J, with 5 bases between. Sequenced: peripheral blood. The TCR comes from a woman aged 40-49 years who had recovered from COVID-19. The chain is built from TRBV3-1 (or the pseudogene TRBV3-2) and TRBJ2-3; no clear D. The CDR3 spells CASSQAISTDTQYF. CDR3 nucleotide sequence: TGTGCCAGCAGCCAAGCCATTAGCACAGATACGCAGTATTTT.